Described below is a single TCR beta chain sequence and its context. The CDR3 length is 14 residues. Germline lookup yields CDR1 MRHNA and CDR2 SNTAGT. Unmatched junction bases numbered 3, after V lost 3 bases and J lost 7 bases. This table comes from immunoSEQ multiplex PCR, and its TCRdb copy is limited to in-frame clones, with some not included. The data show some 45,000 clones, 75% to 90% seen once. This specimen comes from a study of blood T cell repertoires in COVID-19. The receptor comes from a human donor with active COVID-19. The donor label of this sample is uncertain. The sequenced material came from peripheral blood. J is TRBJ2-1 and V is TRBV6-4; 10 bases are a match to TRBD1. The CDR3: CASSDRDRGNEQFF. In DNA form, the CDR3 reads TGTGCCAGCAGTGATCGGGACAGGGGTAATGAGCAGTTCTTC.